These 5 T cell receptor beta chains were sequenced from one sample in a study of molecular identifiers for immune sequencing clone quantification. MiXCR was run by TCRdb on the PCR reads, yielding one entry per CDR3 protein. The sample consists of approximately 500,000 distinct CDR3 sequences, 20% to 25% of them appearing once. The sample consisted of naive CD8+ T cells from blood, with Jurkat cell RNA spiked in. Described subset: FACS-sorted CD8+CD4-CCR7+CD45RA+ naive T cells. The receptors derive from a human donor in good health. Some libraries in this study had Jurkat cell RNA spiked in.

This clonotype turned up a few times. The chain couples TRBV7-6 to TRBJ2-5; 7 bases are a match to TRBD1. This CDR3 is 17 amino acids long. The V and J ends lost 4 bases and 1 base, in that order; junction bases with no gene match: 12. In germline, CDR1 is SGHVS, CDR2 FNYEAQ. The CDR3 nucleotides are TGTGCCAGCAGCTACAACTCCCCCGGGACAGCCCAAGAGACCCAGTACTTC. This sequence encodes CASSYNSPGTAQETQYF.

The V and J genes are TRBV12-3 or TRBV12-4 and TRBJ1-1; weak D call: TRBD1 (5 bases). Trimming removed 6 bases at V and 3 bases at J, with 20 bases between. This CDR3 has 16 residues. The CDR3 DNA follows: TGTGCCAGCAGCCCCACCGGAGGGGCGCTAGACACTGAAGCTTTCTTT. It is translated as CASSPTGGALDTEAFF.

Ten or more counts support this clonotype. The chain links TRBV2 to TRBJ2-3, with 12 bases aligning to TRBD2. The CDR3 covers 15 residues. The trim removed 6 bases at V and 4 bases at J, leaving 5 bases unmatched. Germline CDR1 reads SNHLY; CDR2 reads FYNNEI. The CDR3 is CASRTSGGGADTQYF. In DNA form, the CDR3 reads TGTGCCAGCAGGACTAGCGGGGGAGGGGCAGATACGCAGTATTTT.

The rearrangement uses TRBV14 and TRBJ2-7, with 9 bases aligning to TRBD1. This CDR3 has 13 amino acids. The germline gives CDR1 SGHDN, CDR2 FVKESK. The J segment lost 6 bases and the V segment lost 3 bases, leaving 3 bases of the junction unmatched. In nucleotides, the CDR3 is TGTGCCAGCAGCCAGGGACAGGGAGGCGAGCAGTACTTC. This sequence encodes CASSQGQGGEQYF.

This clonotype was observed many times. The chain has TRBV3-1 and TRBJ2-4, with D possibly matching TRBD1 (6 bases). The germline V and J ends were trimmed by 4 bases and 0 bases, with 16 bases remaining between them. This CDR3 has 17 amino acids. The germline V gene has CDR1 LGHDT and CDR2 YNNKEL (reference sequence). The DNA for the CDR3 is TGTGCCAGCAGCCCACTATCGGACAGTCTAGCCAAAAACATTCAGTACTTC. This translates into CASSPLSDSLAKNIQYF.